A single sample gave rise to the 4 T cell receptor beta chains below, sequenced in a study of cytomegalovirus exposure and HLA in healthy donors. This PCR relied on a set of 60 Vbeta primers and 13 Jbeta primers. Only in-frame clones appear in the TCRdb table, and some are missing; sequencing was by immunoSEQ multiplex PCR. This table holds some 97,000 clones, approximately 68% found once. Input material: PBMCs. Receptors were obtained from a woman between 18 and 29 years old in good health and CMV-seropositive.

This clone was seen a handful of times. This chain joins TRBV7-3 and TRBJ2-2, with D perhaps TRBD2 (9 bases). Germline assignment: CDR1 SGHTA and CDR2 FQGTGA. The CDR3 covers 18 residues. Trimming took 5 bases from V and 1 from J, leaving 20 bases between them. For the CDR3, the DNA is TGTGCCAGCAGCCCGGACAGGGAACTAGCGGGGAACACCGGGGAGCTGTTTTTT. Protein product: CASSPDRELAGNTGELFF.

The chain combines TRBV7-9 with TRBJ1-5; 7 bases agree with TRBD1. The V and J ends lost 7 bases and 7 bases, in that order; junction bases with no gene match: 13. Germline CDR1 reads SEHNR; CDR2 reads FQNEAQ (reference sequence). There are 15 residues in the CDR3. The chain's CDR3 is CASTDWRGPRQPQHF. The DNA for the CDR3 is TGTGCCAGCACCGATTGGAGGGGGCCTCGGCAGCCCCAGCATTTT. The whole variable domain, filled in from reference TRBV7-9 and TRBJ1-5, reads DTGVSQNPRHKITKRGQNVTFRCDPISEHNRLYWYRQTLGQGPEFLTYFQNEAQLEKSRLLSDRFSAERPKGSFSTLEIQRTEQGDSAMYLCASTDWRGPRQPQHFGDGTRLSIL.

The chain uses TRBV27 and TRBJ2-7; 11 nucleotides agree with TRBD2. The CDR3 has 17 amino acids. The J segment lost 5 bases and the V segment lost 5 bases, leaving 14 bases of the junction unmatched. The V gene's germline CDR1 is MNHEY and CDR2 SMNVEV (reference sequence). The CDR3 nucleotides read TGTGCCAGCAGTGGAAGAGGGGCTAGCGGGAGGTTCAACGAGCAGTACTTC. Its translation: CASSGRGASGRFNEQYF.

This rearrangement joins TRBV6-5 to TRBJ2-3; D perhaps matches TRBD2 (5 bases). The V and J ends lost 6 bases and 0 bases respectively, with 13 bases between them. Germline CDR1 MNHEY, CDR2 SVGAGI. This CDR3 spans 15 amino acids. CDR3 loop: CASRPLDSSTDTQYF. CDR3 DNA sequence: TGTGCCAGCAGGCCACTAGATTCGAGCACAGATACGCAGTATTTT.